This T cell receptor (beta chain) was sequenced in a study of cytomegalovirus exposure and HLA in healthy donors. Regarding the study as a whole: Indistinguishability led to the exclusion of some V segments, TRBV6-2 and TRBV6-3 included. Reportedly, HLA-A and HLA-B alleles of most subjects were accurately predicted from TCR beta. A prior analysis recorded that most TCR beta V segments were productive about 87% or about 30% of the time.

PCR was performed using 60 Vbeta and 13 Jbeta primers. Libraries were prepared by immunoSEQ multiplex PCR; TCRdb keeps only in-frame clonotypes and omits some of them. Counted here are 240,000 or so clones, around 80% occurring once; the ten biggest clones make up around 8.6%. The CDR3 loop spans 14 amino acids. Germline CDR1 is SGHRS and CDR2 is YFSETQ. With 4 bases clipped from V and 2 bases from J, the junction kept 5 bases outside the gene matches. This clone was seen a handful of times. Its specificity is not known. The chain combines TRBV5-1 with TRBJ1-2, with 7 bases identical to TRBD1. The source material was PBMCs. The clonotype originates from a woman aged 55-69 years in good health and CMV-seropositive. CDR3 DNA sequence: TGCGCCAGCAGCCCCGGGACAGCCAACTATGGCTACACCTTC. Translated: CASSPGTANYGYTF.